Listed below are T cell receptor beta chains from one sample, sequenced in a study of blood T cells in healthy people across ages. One entry per CDR3 protein results from TCRdb running MiXCR on the 5' RACE reads. The table has about 770,000 distinct CDR3 sequences, around two fifths seen once; the top ten hold under 20%. The sequenced material came from blood. These receptor sequences come from a man aged 60 to 75 in good health. CDR3s include the opening cysteine and the closing phenylalanine or tryptophan. The order of the fields is J gene, clone size, V gene, D gene, CDR3 protein. A D gene is named only where the DNA matches it firmly. Size values are once, few and many counts, or a class for expanded clones, and some rows have none.

TRBJ2-1	-	TRBV20-1	TRBD2	CSAMASGGYNEQFF
TRBJ2-5	once	TRBV7-2	-	CASSRDFPGQYF
TRBJ2-1	-	TRBV11-1	TRBD1	CASSLVSGTGGSTYNEQFF
TRBJ2-7	-	TRBV4-1	TRBD2	CASSQDGAGASYEQYF
TRBJ1-2	-	TRBV9	-	CASSNPGTIYGYTF
TRBJ2-1	-	TRBV11-2	TRBD2	CASSLTSGGAKVSNEQFF
TRBJ2-7	-	TRBV20-1	-	CSAERPRVSYEQYF
TRBJ2-7	few	TRBV27	-	CASSWQPRPTYEQYF
TRBJ2-2	once	TRBV18	-	CASSPDETLNTGELFF
TRBJ1-2	-	TRBV15	-	CATSREAGSNYGYTF
TRBJ1-1	-	TRBV20-1	TRBD1	CSAGRQGLRWAFF
TRBJ2-2	-	TRBV10-2	-	CASSNRENTGELFF
TRBJ1-1	-	TRBV30	-	CAGLRQALNTEAFF
TRBJ2-2	-	TRBV12-3/TRBV12-4	-	CASSFRAGAETIAGELFF
TRBJ1-2	few	TRBV25-1	-	CASSPPGRANYGYTF
TRBJ1-1	-	TRBV7-9	-	CASSLSGSGAEAFF
TRBJ1-2	-	TRBV18	-	CASSPTDRGYTF
TRBJ2-4	-	TRBV7-2	-	CASSRSGTSGNIQYF
TRBJ2-1	few	TRBV6-6	TRBD2	CASIRGTTGTHNEQFF
TRBJ2-7	few	TRBV12-1	-	CASSSSGTSDRSSYEQYF
TRBJ2-3	many	TRBV7-2	-	CASSLVGDTQYF
TRBJ2-1	few	TRBV6-2/TRBV6-3	-	CASRRQENNEQFF
TRBJ2-1	few	TRBV6-5	-	CASTQRGEQFF
TRBJ2-4	-	TRBV5-1	TRBD1	CASSGVPGTGKNIQYF
-	few	TRBV10-3	-	CAARTEPYEQYF
TRBJ2-3	-	TRBV20-1	TRBD2	CSARDLASGGDHLKRSTQYF
TRBJ2-1	-	TRBV6-6	TRBD1	CASNDREGTYNEQFF
TRBJ2-2	once	TRBV7-9	TRBD1	CASSFSDRVNTGELFF
TRBJ1-1	-	TRBV7-2	-	CASSLEGGLSEAFF
TRBJ2-7	few	TRBV7-2	TRBD1	CASSIQGADEQYF
TRBJ2-5	few	TRBV13	TRBD1	CASSSTGGITETQYF
TRBJ2-3	few	TRBV29-1	TRBD2	CSVAGTSGGGLDTQYF
TRBJ2-1	-	TRBV7-6	TRBD2	CASSSGLAGFSEQFF
TRBJ1-4	few	TRBV29-1	TRBD1	CSVEGTGSGEKLFF
TRBJ2-1	few	TRBV9	-	CASSVNGGPYNEQFF
TRBJ2-1	-	TRBV12-3/TRBV12-4	-	CASSPTGMEGNEQFF
-	-	TRBV10-3	TRBD2	CVISGTSGDAKTQYF
TRBJ2-7	few	TRBV29-1	-	CSVDRYNEQYF
TRBJ1-2	-	TRBV20-1	TRBD1	CSASAGTAYGYTF
TRBJ2-2	-	TRBV20-1	-	CSARPKTKHGELFF